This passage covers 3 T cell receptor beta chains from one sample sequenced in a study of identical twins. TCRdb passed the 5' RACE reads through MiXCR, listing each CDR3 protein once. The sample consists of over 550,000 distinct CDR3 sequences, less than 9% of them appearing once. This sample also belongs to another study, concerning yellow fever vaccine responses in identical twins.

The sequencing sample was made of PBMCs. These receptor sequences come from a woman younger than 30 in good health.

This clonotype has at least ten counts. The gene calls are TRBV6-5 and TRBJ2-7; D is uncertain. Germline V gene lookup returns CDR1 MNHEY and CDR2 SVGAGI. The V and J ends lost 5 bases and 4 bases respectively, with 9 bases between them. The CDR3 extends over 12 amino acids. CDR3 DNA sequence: TGTGCCAGCAGTGGGCGAGAGTACGAGCAGTACTTC. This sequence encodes CASSGREYEQYF.

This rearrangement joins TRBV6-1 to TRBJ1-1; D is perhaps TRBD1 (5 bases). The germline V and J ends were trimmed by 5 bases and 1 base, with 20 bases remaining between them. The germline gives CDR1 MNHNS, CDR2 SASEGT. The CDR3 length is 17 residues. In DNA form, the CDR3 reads TGTGCCAGCAGTAAGGAGATGTTAGGGGCTGGGAACACTGAAGCTTTCTTT. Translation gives CASSKEMLGAGNTEAFF.

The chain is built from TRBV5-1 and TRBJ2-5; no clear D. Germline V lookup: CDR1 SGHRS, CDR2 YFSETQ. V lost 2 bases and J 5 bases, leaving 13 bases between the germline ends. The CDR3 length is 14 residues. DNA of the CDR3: TGCGCCAGCAGCTTTCAAGCAGGAGAGGAGACCCAGTACTTC. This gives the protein CASSFQAGEETQYF.